Listed below are T cell receptor beta chains from one sample, sequenced in a study of cytomegalovirus exposure and HLA in healthy donors. Assay: immunoSEQ multiplex PCR; the TCRdb copy retains only in-frame clones and omits some. Recorded for this sample: roughly 110,000 clones. Source material: PBMCs. All receptors come from a man aged 40-49 years in good health and CMV-seropositive. The conserved cysteine and the conserved F or W are not part of the CDR3 here.

V gene	J gene	CDR3 protein
TRBV9	TRBJ1-2	ASSVGTGGDGYT
TRBV5-4	TRBJ1-4	ASSDQAPGNEKLF
TRBV19	TRBJ2-1	ASNEAYNEQF
TRBV7-2	TRBJ2-7	ASSPTGTGTYEQY
TRBV29-1	TRBJ1-1	SVVLVSVNTEAF
TRBV28	TRBJ1-5	ASRRGGLGQPQH
TRBV29-1	TRBJ2-7	SVEGQAPYEQY
TRBV4-2	TRBJ1-5	ASTDTQQGNQPQH
TRBV7-9	TRBJ2-5	ASSLGLSGIQETQY
TRBV7-6	TRBJ1-2	ASSLARGGAGGYT
TRBV7-3	TRBJ2-3	ASSPNTDTQY
TRBV10-1	TRBJ2-4	ASSDGQRGIQY
TRBV7-3	TRBJ2-1	ASSLPGVNEQF
TRBV18	TRBJ2-5	ASALSRTLGGETQY
TRBV7-8	TRBJ2-3	ASSFGGGSSGRTFTDTQY
TRBV18	TRBJ1-1	ASSPAGQTWGTEAF
TRBV29-1	TRBJ1-2	SVEGRGRNLFNDYGYT
TRBV29-1	TRBJ2-7	SVDGGSPTYEQY
TRBV18	TRBJ2-7	ASSPTGLEQY
TRBV10-3	TRBJ2-5	AITSGGPGETQY
TRBV7-2	TRBJ2-7	ASSLGAFSYEQY
TRBV5-6	TRBJ1-2	ASSLVGGVYGYT
TRBV6-5	TRBJ1-2	ASSSTGAYGYT
TRBV7-2	TRBJ2-3	ASSLSGYTQY
TRBV6-1	TRBJ1-1	ASSARGQGSEAF
TRBV19	TRBJ1-5	ASSMGAEYYNQPQH
TRBV29-1	TRBJ2-7	SAKGSGHEQY
TRBV30	TRBJ1-6	AWRSDSVNSPLH
TRBV19	TRBJ2-7	ASSIVGQGPRKQY
TRBV5-1	TRBJ2-4	ASSLAGGLAKNIQY
TRBV14	TRBJ2-1	ASSLDYSSYNEQF
TRBV2	TRBJ2-5	ASSWGGRGLALTSGEETQY
TRBV12-5	TRBJ1-2	ASGLDRTGKGTYGYT
TRBV7-3	TRBJ2-3	ASSLSAAGATDTQY
TRBV27	TRBJ2-5	ASSAPGAGRRRQY
TRBV27	TRBJ1-2	ASSRGARAGGYT
TRBV29-1	TRBJ2-1	SVERSYTYNEQF
TRBV4-1	TRBJ2-1	ASSQRLAVDEQF
TRBV11-2	TRBJ2-1	ASSLAMGQGANEQF
TRBV4-1	TRBJ1-1	ASSQQGAGTEAF
TRBV7-6	TRBJ1-5	ASSLWAGEGNQPQH